A single sample gave rise to the 6 T cell receptor beta chains below, sequenced in a study of beta chain features in type 1 diabetes. Study results and caveats: When Type 1 diabetes patients were examined, their TCRB CDR3s proved moderately but significantly shorter in all four CD4+ subsets.

Their cognate antigens are unknown. Expressed TCRB transcripts were sequenced because the isolated RNA had all been reverse transcribed beforehand. Sequenced by immunoSEQ multiplex PCR; TCRdb stores in-frame clones only, minus some. The sample lists about 280,000 clones; roughly 15% were seen once. The sequencing input was naive CD4+ T cells from blood. The receptors come from a man aged 18-30 years with type 1 diabetes.

This chain joins TRBV5-1 and TRBJ1-1; 8 bases agree with TRBD1. The CDR3 is 16 residues long. V dropped 4 bases and J dropped 8; count of bases not matched to a gene: 16. Germline CDR1 SGHRS, CDR2 YFSETQ. DNA of the CDR3: TGCGCCAGCAGCGCCGGACAGGGTTTTGTTCGGCTGGAAGCTTTCTTT. This sequence encodes CASSAGQGFVRLEAFF.

As to this clone: The sample carries other DNA sequences with the same CDR3. The chain has TRBV30 and TRBJ2-7, with D perhaps TRBD1 (5 bases). The V end lost 1 base, the J end lost 2 bases, and 6 bases lay between the germline ends. This CDR3 region has 12 residues. Per germline, CDR1 GTSNPN and CDR2 SVGIG (reference sequence). Here the CDR3 reads CAWSGGPYEQYF. The CDR3 nucleotides read TGTGCCTGGAGTGGGGGCCCCTACGAGCAGTACTTC. The full variable domain, its missing parts supplied by reference TRBV30 and TRBJ2-7, is SQTIHQWPATLVQPVGSPLSLECTVEGTSNPNLYWYRQAAGRGLQLLFYSVGIGQISSEVPQNLSASRPQDRQFILSSKKLLLSDSGFYLCAWSGGPYEQYFGPGTRLTVT.

This clone was seen only a few times. The rearrangement links TRBV9 to TRBJ2-2; perhaps TRBD2 as D (7 bases). Trimming cost V 0 bases and J 3 bases, with 9 bases left between them. The CDR3 length is 15 residues. Germline V gene sequence: CDR1 SGDLS, CDR2 YYNGEE. In DNA, the CDR3 is TGTGCCAGCAGCGTAGGGCGGGGGCACACCGGGGAGCTGTTTTTT. Encoded protein: CASSVGRGHTGELFF. Filled out from reference TRBV9 and TRBJ2-2, the complete variable domain reads DSGVTQTPKHLITATGQRVTLRCSPRSGDLSVYWYQQSLDQGLQFLIQYYNGEERAKGNILERFSAQQFPDLHSELNLSSLELGDSALYFCASSVGRGHTGELFFGEGSRLTVL.

This chain joins TRBV4-1 and TRBJ1-4, with D perhaps matching TRBD1 (6 bases). Per germline, CDR1 MGHRA and CDR2 YSYEKL. The CDR3 has 13 amino acids. Between the trimmed V and J ends, which lost 8 bases and 8 bases, there was a span of 15 bases. The CDR3 DNA follows: TGCGCCAGCCAGGGCAGGGGTCAGGAAAAACTGTTTTTT. It codes for CASQGRGQEKLFF.

This clone turned up a few times. V and J are TRBV30 and TRBJ1-4; D gene uncertain. This CDR3 is built from 11 residues. Germline CDR1 GTSNPN, CDR2 SVGIG (reference sequence). The CDR3 region is CAGATNEKLFF. CDR3 sequence (DNA): TGTGCGGGCGCAACTAATGAAAAACTGTTTTTT.

The J gene is TRBJ1-1, the V gene TRBV9; perhaps TRBD1 as D (5 bases). The CDR3 has 13 residues. Germline loops: CDR1 SGDLS, CDR2 YYNGEE. V was pared by 2 bases and J by 4 bases, with 9 bases between. The CDR3 loop is CASSVTRVTEAFF. The CDR3, as DNA: TGTGCCAGCAGCGTCACCAGGGTCACTGAAGCTTTCTTT.